The 29 T cell receptor beta chains reported below all come from one sample, sequenced in a study of blood T cell repertoires in COVID-19 (dated by TCRdb to 2019 to 2021). Receptors were amplified or captured by the immunoSEQ multiplex PCR assay. TCRdb limited this immuneACCESS table to in-frame rearrangements with V and J called. A share of clones is missing; checked studies link under half to unresolved V genes, and the rest is unexplained. A total of just over 20,000 clones appear in this sample, about nine tenths of them only once. The ten largest clones add up to about 4% of the sample. What was sequenced was peripheral blood. The origin of the receptors is a man in his fifties or sixties with active COVID-19.

The chain combines TRBV7-9 with TRBJ1-1; the D gene is possibly TRBD1 (5 bases). V lost 5 bases, J lost 6 bases, and 25 bases lay in between. This CDR3 has 17 amino acids. CDR1 and CDR2 (germline): SEHNR, FQNEAQ (reference sequence). In DNA form, the CDR3 reads TGTGCCAGCAGCCCCGAAGGGGTTAGGGCGGCTGCACCTGAAGCTTTCTTT. This sequence encodes CASSPEGVRAAAPEAFF. The complete variable domain, with remaining parts taken from reference TRBV7-9 and TRBJ1-1, reads DTGVSQNPRHKITKRGQNVTFRCDPISEHNRLYWYRQTLGQGPEFLTYFQNEAQLEKSRLLSDRFSAERPKGSFSTLEIQRTEQGDSAMYLCASSPEGVRAAAPEAFFGQGTRLTVV.

J is TRBJ2-3 and V is TRBV9, with D unresolved. CDR3 size: 17 residues. Germline lookup yields CDR1 SGDLS and CDR2 YYNGEE. The V gene lost 4 bases and the J gene lost 2 bases, with 20 bases spanning the gap. CDR3 DNA: TGTGCCAGCAGCCCTAAGTGGAGACCCATCTCCACAGATACGCAGTATTTT. This codes for CASSPKWRPISTDTQYF.

The table lists this clone with a few counts. This chain uses TRBV9 with TRBJ2-6, with 8 bases fitting TRBD2. This CDR3 has 22 amino acids. Unmatched junction bases numbered 20, after V lost 3 bases and J lost 0 bases. The germline gives CDR1 SGDLS, CDR2 YYNGEE. CDR3 coding DNA: TGTGCCAGCAGCGCCCTCGGAGAGGCGGGGGGCATCCTTAGCTCTGGGGCCAACGTCCTGACTTTC. This sequence encodes CASSALGEAGGILSSGANVLTF. Variable domain in full (rest from reference TRBV9 and TRBJ2-6): DSGVTQTPKHLITATGQRVTLRCSPRSGDLSVYWYQQSLDQGLQFLIQYYNGEERAKGNILERFSAQQFPDLHSELNLSSLELGDSALYFCASSALGEAGGILSSGANVLTFGAGSRLTVL.

V gene TRBV19 combines with J gene TRBJ2-3; D gene unclear. CDR1 is LNHDA and CDR2 is SQIVND in the germline V gene (reference sequence). The CDR3 length is 15 residues. Trimming took 3 bases from V and 0 from J, leaving 10 bases between them. CDR3 region: CASSMFGPSTDTQYF. CDR3 in DNA: TGTGCCAGTAGTATGTTTGGCCCTAGCACAGATACGCAGTATTTT.

The genes are TRBV5-1 and TRBJ1-6; D is ambiguous. This CDR3 region has 15 residues. Per germline, CDR1 SGHRS and CDR2 YFSETQ. The germline V and J ends were trimmed by 0 bases and 8 bases, with 12 bases remaining between them. This CDR3 reads CASSLAPGRYSPLHF. CDR3 bases: TGCGCCAGCAGCTTGGCCCCTGGTAGATATTCACCCCTCCACTTT.

The rearrangement uses TRBV5-1 and TRBJ2-1; 8 bases fit TRBD1. V lost 3 bases and J lost 0; bases outside the gene matches: 5. Per the germline V gene, CDR1 is SGHRS and CDR2 is YFSETQ. CDR3 length: 16 residues. The CDR3 DNA is TGCGCCAGCAGCTCCACAGGGGGGAGCTCCTACAATGAGCAGTTCTTC. Its translation is CASSSTGGSSYNEQFF.

The chain employs TRBV5-1 and TRBJ1-2; 12 bases fit TRBD1. Germline CDR1 reads SGHRS; CDR2 reads YFSETQ. The CDR3 runs 15 residues. Trimming took 3 bases from V and 6 from J; bases not matched to a gene: 6. CDR3 DNA: TGCGCCAGCAGCTACGGGGACAGGGGGCAGGATGGCTACACCTTC. The encoded protein is CASSYGDRGQDGYTF.

The chain carries TRBV4-3 and TRBJ2-4, with TRBD2 matching over 8 bases. Trimming took 1 base from V and 8 from J; bases not matched to a gene: 7. The CDR3 length is 15 residues. The germline V gene encodes CDR1 LGHNA and CDR2 YSLEER. CDR3 coding DNA: TGCGCCAGCAGCCAAGCTCCGGGGGGGCGGGACATTCAGTACTTC. It codes for CASSQAPGGRDIQYF.

This clone has only one observation. The chain is built from TRBV7-8 and TRBJ2-1; 8 bases are a match to TRBD2. Germline CDR1 and CDR2: SGHVS and FQNEAQ. The trim removed 5 bases at V and 10 bases at J, leaving 4 bases unmatched. The CDR3 length is 12 residues. The CDR3, as DNA: TGTGCCAGCAGCCTAACTAGCGGAGAGCAGTTCTTC. It translates to CASSLTSGEQFF.

The chain is built from TRBV2 and TRBJ1-3; the D is unclear. Germline V gives CDR1 SNHLY, CDR2 FYNNEI. The CDR3 runs 13 residues. The germline V and J ends were trimmed by 8 bases and 2 bases, with 10 bases remaining between them. In nucleotides, the CDR3 is TGTGCCAGCCGTCCCGGGGCTGGAAACACCATATATTTT. Its translation is CASRPGAGNTIYF.

The chain has TRBV27 and TRBJ1-1; D is unresolved. Germline CDR1 and CDR2: MNHEY and SMNVEV (reference sequence). CDR3 size: 17 residues. Trimming removed 3 bases at V and 3 bases at J, with 20 bases between. CDR3: CASSFQPLTLEHTEAFF. CDR3 DNA: TGTGCCAGCAGTTTCCAACCCTTGACCCTAGAACACACTGAAGCTTTCTTT.

V is TRBV19 and J is TRBJ2-5; D is undetermined. Germline CDR1 LNHDA, CDR2 SQIVND (reference sequence). This CDR3 region has 13 residues. CDR3 bases: TGTGCTACAGCTGCCGCGCCTAAGGAGACCCAGTACTTC. It encodes CATAAAPKETQYF.

This clone was detected a few times. This chain joins TRBV4-1 and TRBJ1-5; TRBD1 is a possible D gene (5 bases). V lost 1 base and J 1 base, leaving 11 bases between the germline ends. Germline CDR1 is MGHRA and CDR2 is YSYEKL. This CDR3 is built from 16 residues. The CDR3 reads CASSQGAEGSNQPQHF. The CDR3, as DNA: TGCGCCAGCAGCCAAGGGGCGGAGGGGAGCAATCAGCCCCAGCATTTT.

This sequence joins TRBV14 and TRBJ2-7, with 7 bases aligning to TRBD1. CDR1 is SGHDN, CDR2 FVKESK, per germline. CDR3 length equals 15 residues. With V trimmed by 2 bases and J by 0 bases, 4 bases remained unmatched. CDR3 DNA sequence: TGTGCCAGCAGCCAAACCAGGGGGTTCTCCTACGAGCAGTACTTC. It codes for CASSQTRGFSYEQYF.

The rearrangement joins TRBV15 to TRBJ1-4; a weak D match, TRBD1 (5 bases). The V gene's germline CDR1 is LNHNV and CDR2 YYDKDF (reference sequence). V shed 3 bases and J shed 8 bases, with 13 bases lying between them. This CDR3 region has 14 residues. CDR3 sequence reads: CATSSAGFWEKLFF. Here the CDR3 DNA reads TGTGCCACCAGCAGTGCAGGGTTTTGGGAAAAACTGTTTTTT.

The V call is TRBV3-1 (or the pseudogene TRBV3-2), the J call TRBJ2-1, with TRBD2 matching 7 bases. Germline V gives CDR1 LGHDT, CDR2 YNNKEL (reference sequence). The J segment lost 3 bases and the V segment lost 5 bases, leaving 10 bases of the junction unmatched. There are 16 residues in the CDR3. Written as DNA, the CDR3 is TGTGCCAGCAGCGTACGAACTAGCGTCGGCTACAATGAGCAGTTCTTC. Translated: CASSVRTSVGYNEQFF.

CDR3 protein: CASGAGTVHYEQYF. CDR3 DNA sequence: TGTGCCAGCGGCGCCGGGACAGTGCACTACGAGCAGTACTTC. This chain uses TRBV9 with TRBJ2-7; 7 positions agree with TRBD1. CDR3 length: 14 amino acids. Germline V gene lookup returns CDR1 SGDLS and CDR2 YYNGEE. The V and J ends lost 7 bases and 3 bases, in that order; junction bases with no gene match: 10.

This chain joins TRBV7-9 and TRBJ1-3; D might be TRBD1 (5 bases). The CDR3 spans 13 residues. Germline lookup yields CDR1 SEHNR and CDR2 FQNEAQ (reference sequence). Deletions cut 3 bases from V and 4 bases from J, with 7 bases between. The CDR3 is CASSLGPGNTIYF. CDR3 sequence (DNA): TGTGCCAGCAGCTTGGGGCCGGGAAACACCATATATTTT.

The chain couples TRBV7-2 to TRBJ2-5, with 8 nucleotides matching TRBD2. The V and J ends lost 0 bases and 5 bases, in that order; junction bases with no gene match: 5. The CDR3 loop spans 15 amino acids. CDR1 is SGHTA, CDR2 FQGNSA, per germline. CDR3 nucleotide sequence: TGTGCCAGCAGCTTAGCTGGGACTAGTGTCGAGACCCAGTACTTC. This sequence encodes CASSLAGTSVETQYF. Using reference TRBV7-2 and TRBJ2-5 for the parts outside the CDR3, the full variable domain is GAGVSQSPSNKVTEKGKDVELRCDPISGHTALYWYRQSLGQGLEFLIYFQGNSAPDKSGLPSDRFSAERTGGSVSTLTIQRTQQEDSAVYLCASSLAGTSVETQYFGPGTRLLVL.

V gene TRBV7-9 combines with J gene TRBJ2-7; tentative D call: TRBD2 (5 bases). The V gene's germline CDR1 is SEHNR and CDR2 FQNEAQ (reference sequence). With 2 bases removed from V and 11 bases from J, the gap between germline ends came to 13 bases. The CDR3 is 12 amino acids. CDR3 protein: CASSLPRGGKYF. The CDR3 DNA sequence: TGTGCCAGCAGCTTACCTCGGGGTGGAAAGTACTTC.

V gene TRBV14 combines with J gene TRBJ1-6; D is perhaps TRBD1 (6 bases). Trimming left V 11 bases short and J 0 bases short, with 14 bases between. In germline, CDR1 is SGHDN, CDR2 FVKESK. CDR3 length equals 15 residues. The CDR3, as DNA: TGTGCCCCCCAGAGGGGGAGCTCCTATAATTCACCCCTCCACTTT. Protein product: CAPQRGSSYNSPLHF.

The J gene is TRBJ1-6, the V gene TRBV30; D gene uncertain. Between the trimmed V and J ends, which lost 4 bases and 7 bases, there was a span of 11 bases. Germline V gives CDR1 GTSNPN, CDR2 SVGIG (reference sequence). The CDR3 covers 13 residues. CDR3 in DNA: TGTGCCTGGATCGAGGGCAGGAATTCACCCCTCCACTTT. Translated: CAWIEGRNSPLHF.

This clone was recorded only once. The chain recombines TRBV9 with TRBJ2-5, with TRBD2 identical over 8 bases. The length of the CDR3 is 15 residues. Trimming cost V 0 bases and J 5 bases; bases outside gene matches: 6. CDR1 is SGDLS and CDR2 is YYNGEE in the germline V gene. CDR3 bases: TGTGCCAGCAGCGTAGCCGGGGGGGTTGTCGAGACCCAGTACTTC. Protein: CASSVAGGVVETQYF.

This clone was observed a single time. This chain uses TRBV5-1 with TRBJ2-4; 11 bases align to TRBD2. The CDR3 is 18 amino acids. CDR1 and CDR2 (germline): SGHRS, YFSETQ. V lost 3 bases, J lost 6 bases, and 14 bases stayed unmatched. The CDR3 sequence: CASSSQTSGASTGNIQYF. The CDR3 DNA sequence: TGCGCCAGCAGCTCACAGACTAGCGGGGCCTCCACCGGAAACATTCAGTACTTC.

The chain has TRBV14 and TRBJ2-7; TRBD1 matches at 8 bases. Trimming at V came to 1 base and at J to 1 base, leaving 0 bases not matched to a gene. This CDR3 has 14 amino acids. The germline V gene has CDR1 SGHDN and CDR2 FVKESK. The CDR3 region is CASSQGTGSYEQYF. CDR3 bases: TGTGCCAGCAGCCAAGGGACAGGGTCCTACGAGCAGTACTTC.

The rearrangement joins TRBV12-5 to TRBJ2-3, with 9 bases identical to TRBD1. Germline trimming cut 6 bases from V and 2 bases from J; bases unmatched to any gene: 6. The CDR3 length is 15 residues. Germline V gives CDR1 LGHNT, CDR2 FRNRAP. This CDR3 reads CASGFTGGLTDTQYF. In DNA, the CDR3 is TGTGCTAGTGGCTTCACAGGGGGCCTCACAGATACGCAGTATTTT.

This chain uses TRBV27 with TRBJ1-2, with D possibly matching TRBD1 (5 bases). Germline lookup yields CDR1 MNHEY and CDR2 SMNVEV (reference sequence). V was clipped by 6 bases and J by 10 bases, with 18 bases between them. The CDR3 has 13 amino acids. In DNA form, the CDR3 reads TGTGCCAGCAGAAGGTGGGACTGGGACTCCTACACCTTC. This gives the protein CASRRWDWDSYTF.

The chain links TRBV3-1 (or the pseudogene TRBV3-2) to TRBJ2-7; 13 positions agree with TRBD2. The CDR3 loop spans 15 amino acids. With V trimmed by 2 bases and J by 6 bases, 4 bases remained unmatched. The germline V gene encodes CDR1 LGHDT and CDR2 YNNKEL (reference sequence). CDR3 loop: CASSQTSGGAAEQYF. The CDR3, as DNA: TGTGCCAGCAGCCAAACTAGCGGGGGGGCGGCCGAGCAGTACTTC.

V gene TRBV9 combines with J gene TRBJ1-1, with 7 positions matching TRBD1. The CDR3 spans 15 residues. With V trimmed by 0 bases and J by 2 bases, 4 bases remained unmatched. Per the germline V gene, CDR1 is SGDLS and CDR2 is YYNGEE. For the CDR3, the DNA is TGTGCCAGCAGCGTAGGGGACAGATTCAACACTGAAGCTTTCTTT. It codes for CASSVGDRFNTEAFF.